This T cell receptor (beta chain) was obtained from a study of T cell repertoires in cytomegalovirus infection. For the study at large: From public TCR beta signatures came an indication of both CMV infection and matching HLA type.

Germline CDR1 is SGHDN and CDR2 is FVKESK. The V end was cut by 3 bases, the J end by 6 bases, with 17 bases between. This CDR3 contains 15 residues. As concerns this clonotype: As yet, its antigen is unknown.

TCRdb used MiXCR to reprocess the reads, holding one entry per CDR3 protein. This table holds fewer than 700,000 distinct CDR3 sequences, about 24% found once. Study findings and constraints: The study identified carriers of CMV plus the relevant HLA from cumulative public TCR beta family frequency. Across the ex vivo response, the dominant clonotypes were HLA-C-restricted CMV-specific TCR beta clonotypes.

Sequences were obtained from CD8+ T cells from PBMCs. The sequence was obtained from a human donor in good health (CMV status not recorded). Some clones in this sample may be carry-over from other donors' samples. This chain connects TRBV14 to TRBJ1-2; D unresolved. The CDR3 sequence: CASSQTGEGPHGYTF. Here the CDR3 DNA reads TGTGCCAGCAGCCAGACTGGGGAAGGTCCCCATGGCTACACCTTC.